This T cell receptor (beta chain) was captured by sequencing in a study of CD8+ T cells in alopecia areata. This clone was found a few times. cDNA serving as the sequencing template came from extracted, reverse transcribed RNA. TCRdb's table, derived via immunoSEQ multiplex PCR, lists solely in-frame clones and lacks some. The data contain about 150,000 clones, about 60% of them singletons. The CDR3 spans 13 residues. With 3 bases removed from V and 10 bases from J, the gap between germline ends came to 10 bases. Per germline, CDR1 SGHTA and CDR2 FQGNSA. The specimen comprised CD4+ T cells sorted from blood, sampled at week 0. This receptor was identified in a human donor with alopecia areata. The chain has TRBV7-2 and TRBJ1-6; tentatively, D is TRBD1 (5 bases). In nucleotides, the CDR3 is TGTGCCAGCAGCTTTGGGGGGGACTCACCCCTCCACTTT. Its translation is CASSFGGDSPLHF.